This is a list of T cell receptor beta chains from one sample in a study of T cell repertoires in cytomegalovirus infection. In TCRdb, the reads were re-called with MiXCR into one record per CDR3 protein. The sample consists of roughly 320,000 distinct CDR3 sequences, over 7.5% of them appearing once. Material: PBMCs. Receptors originate from a human donor in good health (CMV status not recorded). Some clones in this sample may be carry-over from other donors' samples. Both conserved end residues are part of each CDR3. The D gene is left open where the match is weak. Clone size, where shown, is once, few, many, or a class for clones that have expanded.

12	TRBV2	-	few	TRBJ2-5	CASSRGSETQYF	TGTGCCAGCAGTCGGGGTTCCGAGACCCAGTACTTC
14	TRBV12-3/TRBV12-4	-	many	TRBJ1-1	CASSPLGGPTEAFF	TGTGCCAGCAGCCCTCTGGGGGGGCCAACTGAAGCTTTCTTT
16	TRBV12-3/TRBV12-4	TRBD1	-	TRBJ2-7	CASSHETGKDFHEQYF	TGTGCCAGCAGTCACGAGACAGGGAAAGATTTCCACGAGCAGTACTTC
14	TRBV12-3/TRBV12-4	TRBD1	-	TRBJ1-5	CASNEQGTDQPQHF	TGTGCCAGCAACGAACAGGGGACCGATCAGCCCCAGCATTTT
13	TRBV20-1	-	few	TRBJ1-1	CSASPAGDLQAFF	TGCAGTGCTAGCCCCGCGGGGGACCTCCAAGCTTTCTTT
15	TRBV5-6	-	few	TRBJ2-5	CASSLGGTGLGTQYF	TGTGCCAGCAGCTTGGGAGGTACTGGTTTGGGGACCCAGTACTTC
15	TRBV19	-	-	TRBJ2-7	CASSERVLWNYEQYF	TGTGCCAGTAGTGAGAGAGTCCTATGGAACTACGAGCAGTACTTC
17	TRBV7-2	-	many	TRBJ2-3	CASSFEGPRVNTDTQYF	TGTGCCAGCAGCTTTGAGGGACCGCGGGTTAACACAGATACGCAGTATTTT
15	TRBV11-2	-	few	TRBJ1-6	CASSTRARRGSPLHF	TGTGCCAGCAGCACACGGGCCCGGCGGGGATCACCCCTCCACTTT
16	TRBV4-3	-	many	TRBJ2-6	CASSQGGGSGANVLTF	TGCGCCAGCAGCCAAGGTGGGGGCTCTGGGGCCAACGTCCTGACTTTC
11	TRBV20-1	-	-	TRBJ1-4	CSANKGEKLFF	TGCAGTGCTAATAAAGGGGAAAAACTGTTTTTT
14	TRBV6-2/TRBV6-3	-	many	TRBJ2-1	CASGDFGAYNEQFF	TGTGCCAGCGGGGACTTTGGGGCTTACAATGAGCAGTTCTTC
15	TRBV19	-	-	TRBJ1-2	CASSLQGGVDYGYTF	TGTGCCAGTAGCCTACAGGGCGGTGTTGACTATGGCTACACCTTC
17	TRBV19	-	-	TRBJ2-3	CASSNWADPANYDTQYF	TGTGCCAGTAGTAACTGGGCGGACCCCGCTAACTACGATACGCAGTATTTT
18	TRBV6-5	TRBD2	many	TRBJ2-6	CASSPRLALVSGANVLTF	TGTGCCAGCAGCCCCAGACTAGCTTTGGTCTCTGGGGCCAACGTCCTGACTTTC
15	TRBV7-2	TRBD2	-	TRBJ2-7	CASSLRMAGEGEQYF	TGTGCCAGCAGCTTAAGGATGGCGGGAGAGGGAGAGCAGTACTTC
15	TRBV7-9	-	many	TRBJ1-1	CASSLGDRSNTEAFF	TGTGCCAGCAGCTTAGGAGACCGCTCGAACACTGAAGCTTTCTTT
14	TRBV12-3/TRBV12-4	TRBD1	many	TRBJ2-1	CASRPGTGRNEQFF	TGTGCCAGCAGACCCGGGACAGGGAGGAATGAGCAGTTCTTC
12	TRBV27	-	-	TRBJ1-1	CASGRTVSEAFF	TGTGCCAGCGGCCGGACAGTCAGTGAAGCTTTCTTT
15	TRBV10-3	-	-	TRBJ1-5	CAISEGEQGHQPQHF	TGTGCCATCAGTGAGGGGGAACAGGGACATCAGCCCCAGCATTTT
14	TRBV30	-	-	TRBJ1-1	CAWSEGNFFTEAFF	TGTGCCTGGAGTGAGGGGAATTTTTTCACTGAAGCTTTCTTT
14	TRBV9	-	few	TRBJ2-4	CASSLSGHRDIQYF	TGTGCCAGCAGCCTTAGCGGACATAGGGACATTCAGTACTTC
21	TRBV6-2/TRBV6-3	-	many	TRBJ2-1	CASSLHPGLATIPRAYNEQFF	TGTGCCAGCAGTCTACACCCCGGTCTAGCGACTATCCCCAGAGCCTACAATGAGCAGTTCTTC
13	TRBV20-1	TRBD1	many	TRBJ1-2	CSARTGGDYGYTF	TGCAGTGCTAGGACAGGGGGGGACTATGGCTACACCTTC
16	TRBV6-6	-	few	TRBJ1-6	CASSYKGAHTGSPLHF	TGTGCCAGCAGTTACAAGGGAGCGCATACGGGATCACCCCTCCACTTT
17	TRBV27	-	-	TRBJ1-5	CASSLQGRFDSNQPQHF	TGTGCCAGCAGTTTGCAGGGGCGTTTTGATAGCAATCAGCCCCAGCATTTT
14	TRBV4-3	-	many	TRBJ1-1	CASSQDWSNTEAFF	TGCGCCAGCAGCCAAGATTGGTCGAACACTGAAGCTTTCTTT
13	TRBV28	-	-	TRBJ2-2	CASTTQPTGELFF	TGTGCCAGCACCACGCAACCAACCGGGGAGCTGTTTTTT
15	TRBV7-2	-	many	TRBJ2-3	CASSRGAGAGDTQYF	TGTGCCAGCAGCCGGGGGGCAGGGGCGGGGGATACGCAGTATTTT
16	TRBV12-3/TRBV12-4	TRBD1	few	TRBJ1-5	CASRIGPQGVNQPQHF	TGTGCCAGCAGGATAGGTCCTCAGGGGGTTAATCAGCCCCAGCATTTT
15	TRBV6-1	TRBD1	once	TRBJ1-2	CASSEADRAGYGYTF	TGTGCCAGCAGTGAAGCCGACAGGGCGGGCTATGGCTACACCTTC
16	TRBV7-2	-	few	TRBJ2-3	CASSLGTKTNTDTQYF	TGTGCCAGCAGCCTTGGGACCAAGACCAACACAGATACGCAGTATTTT
17	TRBV6-2/TRBV6-3	TRBD2	-	TRBJ2-1	CASSYNFRGGERNEQFF	TGTGCCAGCAGTTACAATTTTCGCGGGGGGGAAAGGAATGAGCAGTTCTTC
11	TRBV20-1	-	-	TRBJ2-3	CSARGGDTQYF	TGCAGTGCTAGGGGGGGAGATACGCAGTATTTT
12	TRBV5-1	-	few	TRBJ2-2	CASSLASGELFF	TGCGCCAGCAGCTTGGCTAGCGGGGAGCTGTTTTTT
14	TRBV12-3/TRBV12-4	-	many	TRBJ1-2	CASSRATGNYGYTF	TGTGCCAGCAGTCGGGCCACTGGGAACTATGGCTACACCTTC
13	TRBV20-1	TRBD2	-	TRBJ2-7	CSANRRGTYEQYF	TGCAGTGCTAACCGGCGGGGGACCTACGAGCAGTACTTC
17	TRBV7-2	-	many	TRBJ1-3	CASSLAPRLGLGNTIYF	TGTGCCAGCAGCTTAGCCCCCCGGTTAGGCTTAGGAAACACCATATATTTT
17	TRBV12-3/TRBV12-4	TRBD1	few	TRBJ1-2	CASSSRAGTGGRYGYTF	TGTGCCAGCAGTTCAAGAGCCGGGACAGGGGGTAGATATGGCTACACCTTC
12	TRBV20-1	-	many	TRBJ1-3	CSAIGPGNTIYF	TGCAGTGCTATTGGTCCTGGAAACACCATATATTTT
14	TRBV20-1	TRBD2	many	TRBJ2-7	CSARDSPGRNEQYF	TGCAGTGCTAGAGATAGTCCCGGGAGGAACGAGCAGTACTTC
19	TRBV7-9	-	many	TRBJ2-6	CASSSTGPHLLSGANVLTF	TGTGCCAGCAGCTCAACAGGTCCCCATTTGCTCTCTGGGGCCAACGTCCTGACTTTC
15	TRBV7-9	-	many	TRBJ1-4	CASSPLGGTNEKLFF	TGTGCCAGCAGCCCTCTCGGAGGAACTAATGAAAAACTGTTTTTT
18	TRBV7-6	TRBD2	few	TRBJ2-3	CASSSTGTSGSWKDTQYF	TGTGCCAGCAGCTCAACCGGGACTAGCGGGAGTTGGAAAGATACGCAGTATTTT
16	TRBV6-1	TRBD2	-	TRBJ2-5	CASRISGTSVQETQYF	TGTGCCAGCAGAATCTCCGGGACTAGCGTACAAGAGACCCAGTACTTC
15	TRBV7-6	-	few	TRBJ1-1	CASSLALGQTTEAFF	TGTGCCAGCAGCTTAGCGCTAGGGCAGACCACTGAAGCTTTCTTT
15	TRBV28	TRBD2	-	TRBJ2-3	CASSFVSGTTDTQYF	TGTGCCAGCAGTTTTGTTAGCGGGACCACAGATACGCAGTATTTT
14	TRBV29-1	TRBD1	-	TRBJ1-2	CSARTGAPKDGYTF	TGCAGCGCCCGGACAGGGGCCCCTAAAGATGGCTACACCTTC
16	TRBV4-3	-	many	TRBJ2-2	CASSQEVLVRSGELFF	TGCGCCAGCAGCCAAGAGGTTCTAGTACGGTCCGGGGAGCTGTTTTTT
15	TRBV24-1	-	many	TRBJ2-7	CATSPIGGAVYEQYF	TGTGCCACCAGTCCCATCGGAGGGGCGGTCTACGAGCAGTACTTC
16	TRBV19	TRBD1	-	TRBJ1-5	CASSYKQGVLNQPQHF	TGTGCCAGCTCGTATAAACAGGGGGTACTTAATCAGCCCCAGCATTTT
16	TRBV4-3	TRBD2	few	TRBJ2-7	CASSQDLLAGDYEQYF	TGCGCCAGCAGCCAAGATCTTCTAGCGGGAGACTACGAGCAGTACTTC
14	TRBV7-2	-	many	TRBJ2-7	CASSLGPMSYEQYF	TGTGCCAGCAGCTTGGGACCGATGAGCTACGAGCAGTACTTC
14	TRBV7-2	TRBD2	many	TRBJ2-1	CASKRAGGYNEQFF	TGTGCCAGCAAGAGGGCGGGGGGCTACAATGAGCAGTTCTTC
15	TRBV12-3/TRBV12-4	TRBD1	few	TRBJ1-6	CASRARTGFNSPLHF	TGTGCCAGCAGGGCTCGGACAGGATTCAATTCACCCCTCCACTTT
14	TRBV5-5	TRBD2	few	TRBJ2-1	CASSWRLAANEQFF	TGTGCCAGCAGCTGGAGACTAGCGGCCAATGAGCAGTTCTTC
15	TRBV7-3	TRBD2	many	TRBJ2-1	CASSLNSRGYNEQFF	TGTGCCAGCAGCTTAAACTCGCGGGGGTACAATGAGCAGTTCTTC
14	TRBV6-1	-	many	TRBJ2-2	CASGEQGGTGELFF	TGTGCCAGCGGGGAACAAGGGGGGACCGGGGAGCTGTTTTTT
15	TRBV28	TRBD2	few	TRBJ2-5	CASFSYGLASETQYF	TGTGCCAGCTTCTCCTACGGACTAGCGTCGGAGACCCAGTACTTC
18	TRBV6-6	-	-	TRBJ1-4	CASSYMGFELRTNEKLFF	TGTGCCAGCAGTTACATGGGATTTGAACTTCGAACTAATGAAAAACTGTTTTTT